This T cell receptor beta chain was identified in a study of T cell responses to AZD1222 COVID-19 vaccine (dated by TCRdb to about 2021). Study-wide context: Because spike-specific TCR depth and breadth did not differ between the two schedules, AZD1222 recipients who got a second dose at roughly 4 weeks were pooled with those who got a second dose at roughly 12 weeks. TCR sequencing was performed for roughly 250 trial participants, of whom approximately 200 were given two doses of AZD1222 and around 26 were given two doses of MenACWY control vaccine. Trial participants were enrolled by age into subgroups of 18-55, 56-69 and 70-plus years, and 148, 28 and 57 TCR-sequenced participants, respectively, were included in these subgroups.

Reading the germline V gene gives CDR1 KGHSH and CDR2 LQKENI. CDR3 length: 13 amino acids, cysteine to phenylalanine. Only CDR3 DNA is held: 39 bases, read in frame from base 1. V loses 2 bases, J loses 5 bases, and the germline ends lie 7 bases apart. As for this clone: This clone's antigen is unknown. No much larger clonotype is one base removed from it; base qualities were not supplied.

The CDR3 regions of human TCRbeta chains were analyzed by immunosequencing. The source study handled its data this way. Repertoire TCRs were matched against a reference library of SARS-CoV-2-specific TCRs generated with the MIRA antigen-specificity platform. Breadth was defined as the fraction of unique TCRs that were SARS-CoV-2-associated, and depth was defined as the fraction of total T cells that were SARS-CoV-2-associated. Using the MIRA data, each spike-specific TCR was assigned both to the spike region to which the TCR was reactive and to a CD4 or CD8 class. Log10-transformed breadth and depth values were compared by one-way ANOVA with Sidak's multiple comparisons tests. TCRdb obtained this table from immuneACCESS and retained in-frame rearrangements with V and J assigned. These tables miss some clones; where compared with another copy, unresolved V genes account for less than half of the shortfall, and the remainder is unexplained. V, J and clone size derive from that table, while D and trimming were established from the DNA sequence. The sample profile shows around 95,000 clones; approximately 87% of them were found once. Clones ranked in the top ten supply around 2.8% of the sample.

In the paper's terms, the time point label means: baseline before first vaccination. Vaccinee samples were obtained from the UK trials COV001 and COV002, which included a single-blind randomized controlled phase 2/3 trial of AZD1222 (ChAdOx1 nCoV-19) in healthy adults. For TCRbeta chain sequencing, PBMC samples were collected from trial participants at day 0 and at day 28 after the second dose. On the study overall, not on this receptor specifically: In the small 56-69-year group, the increase in depth fell short of significance, most likely because of low power. Because no day 14 peak-response samples were available, the repertoires could be characterized only after the peak T cell response. Nearly half of unique spike-specific TCRs reportedly recognized epitopes outside regions mutated in the B.1.351 and B.1.1.7 variants. The whole spike protein was spanned by vaccine-associated CD4 TCRs, and dominant responses were seen in regions 160-218 and 743-854. Only a handful of AZD1222 recipients were SARS-CoV-2 seropositive at baseline, limiting conclusions about previously exposed vaccinees. Participants were mostly white British, with more females than males. The authors suggested clonal diversity may have been underestimated. Spike-specific TCR breadth and depth rose significantly after two AZD1222 doses compared with day 0 and with MenACWY recipients.

This TCR was sampled from an adult in good health. The sample consisted of peripheral blood, taken on day 0 of AZD1222 vaccination. Recombination connected TRBV18 to TRBJ1-5, with no D gene named confidently. The sequenced DNA: TGTGCCAGCTCACCAGCCCAGGATCAGCCCCAGCATTTT. Translated, this gives CASSPAQDQPQHF.